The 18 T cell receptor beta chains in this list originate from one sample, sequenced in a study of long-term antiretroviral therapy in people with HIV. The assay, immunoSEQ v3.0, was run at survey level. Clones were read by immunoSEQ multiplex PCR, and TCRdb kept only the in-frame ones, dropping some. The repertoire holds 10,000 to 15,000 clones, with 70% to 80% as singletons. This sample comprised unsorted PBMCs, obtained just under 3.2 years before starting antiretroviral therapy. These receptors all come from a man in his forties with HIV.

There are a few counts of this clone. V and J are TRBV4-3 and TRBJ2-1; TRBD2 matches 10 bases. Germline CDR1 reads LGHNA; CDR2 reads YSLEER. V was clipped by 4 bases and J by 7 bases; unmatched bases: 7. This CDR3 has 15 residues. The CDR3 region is CASSPLAGARNEQFF. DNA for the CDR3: TGCGCCAGCAGCCCTCTAGCGGGAGCTCGGAATGAGCAGTTCTTC.

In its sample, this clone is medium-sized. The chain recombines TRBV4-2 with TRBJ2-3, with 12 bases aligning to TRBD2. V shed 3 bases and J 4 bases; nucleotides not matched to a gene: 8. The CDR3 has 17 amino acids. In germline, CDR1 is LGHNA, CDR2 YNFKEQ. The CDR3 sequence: CASSQELAGGGADTQYF. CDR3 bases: TGTGCCAGCAGCCAGGAACTAGCGGGAGGTGGCGCAGATACGCAGTATTTT.

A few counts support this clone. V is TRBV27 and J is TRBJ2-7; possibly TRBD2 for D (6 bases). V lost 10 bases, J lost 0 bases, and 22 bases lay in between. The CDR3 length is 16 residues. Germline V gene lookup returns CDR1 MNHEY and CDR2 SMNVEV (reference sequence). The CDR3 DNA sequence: TGTGCCACCGAACATTGGGGTAGCGGCAGCTCCTACGAGCAGTACTTC. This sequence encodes CATEHWGSGSSYEQYF.

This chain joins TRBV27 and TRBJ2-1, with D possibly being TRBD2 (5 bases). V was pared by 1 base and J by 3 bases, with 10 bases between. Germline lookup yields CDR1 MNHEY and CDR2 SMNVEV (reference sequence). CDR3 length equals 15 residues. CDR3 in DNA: TGTGCCAGCAGTTTATTGAGGGAGCTCTACAATGAGCAGTTCTTC. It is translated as CASSLLRELYNEQFF.

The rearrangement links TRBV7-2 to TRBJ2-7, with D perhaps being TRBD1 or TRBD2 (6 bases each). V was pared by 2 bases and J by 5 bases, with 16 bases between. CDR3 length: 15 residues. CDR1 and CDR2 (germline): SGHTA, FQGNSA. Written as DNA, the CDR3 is TGTGCCAGCAGCTTACGGGTCCGGGGGACACACGAGCAGTACTTC. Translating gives CASSLRVRGTHEQYF.

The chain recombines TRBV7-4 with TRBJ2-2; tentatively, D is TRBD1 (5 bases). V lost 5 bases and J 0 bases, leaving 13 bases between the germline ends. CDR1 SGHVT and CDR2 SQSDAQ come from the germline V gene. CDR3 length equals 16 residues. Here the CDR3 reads CASSLVTRANTGELFF. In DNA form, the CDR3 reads TGTGCCAGCAGCCTAGTAACCAGGGCGAACACCGGGGAGCTGTTTTTT.

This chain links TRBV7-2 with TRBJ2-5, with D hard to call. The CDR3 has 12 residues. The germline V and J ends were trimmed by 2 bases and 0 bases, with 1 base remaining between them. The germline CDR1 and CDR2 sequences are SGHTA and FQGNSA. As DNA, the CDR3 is TGTGCCAGCAGCTTACACCAAGAGACCCAGTACTTC. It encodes CASSLHQETQYF.

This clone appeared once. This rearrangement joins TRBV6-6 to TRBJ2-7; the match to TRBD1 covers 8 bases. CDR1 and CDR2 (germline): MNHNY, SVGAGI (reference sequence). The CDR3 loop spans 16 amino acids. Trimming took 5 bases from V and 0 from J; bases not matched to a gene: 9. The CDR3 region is CASSVPRGPGSYEQYF. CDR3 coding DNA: TGTGCCAGCAGTGTACCCAGGGGGCCTGGCTCCTACGAGCAGTACTTC.

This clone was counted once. The CDR3 bases are TGCGCCAGCAGCCTAAGCGGGAGGGAGCAGTTCTTC. The encoded protein is CASSLSGREQFF. This chain connects TRBV4-3 to TRBJ2-1, with TRBD2 matching 9 bases. V shed 4 bases and J 10 bases; nucleotides not matched to a gene: 2. The CDR3 is 12 residues long. Germline loops: CDR1 LGHNA, CDR2 YSLEER.

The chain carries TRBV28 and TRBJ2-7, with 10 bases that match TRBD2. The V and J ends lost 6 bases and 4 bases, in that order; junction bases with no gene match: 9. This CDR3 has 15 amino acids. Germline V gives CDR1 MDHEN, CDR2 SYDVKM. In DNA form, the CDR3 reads TGTGCCAGCAGGGCCTCACTAGCGGGGTTATACGAGCAGTACTTC. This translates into CASRASLAGLYEQYF.

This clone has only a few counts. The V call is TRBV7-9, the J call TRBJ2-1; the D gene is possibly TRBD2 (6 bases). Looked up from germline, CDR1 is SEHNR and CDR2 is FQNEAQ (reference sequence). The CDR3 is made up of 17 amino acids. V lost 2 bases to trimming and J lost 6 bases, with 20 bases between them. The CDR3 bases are TGTGCCAGCAGCTTACGAAGCGGAGTGGGGCGGGGCAATGAGCAGTTCTTC. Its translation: CASSLRSGVGRGNEQFF.

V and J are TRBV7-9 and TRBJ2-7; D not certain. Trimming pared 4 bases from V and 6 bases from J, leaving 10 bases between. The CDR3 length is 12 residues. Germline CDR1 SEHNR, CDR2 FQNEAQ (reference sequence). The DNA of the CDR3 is TGTGCCAGCAGCTCCCTAGTTCCCGAGCAGTACTTC. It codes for CASSSLVPEQYF. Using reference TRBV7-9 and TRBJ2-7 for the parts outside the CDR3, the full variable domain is DTGVSQNPRHKITKRGQNVTFRCDPISEHNRLYWYRQTLGQGPEFLTYFQNEAQLEKSRLLSDRFSAERPKGSFSTLEIQRTEQGDSAMYLCASSSLVPEQYFGPGTRLTVT.

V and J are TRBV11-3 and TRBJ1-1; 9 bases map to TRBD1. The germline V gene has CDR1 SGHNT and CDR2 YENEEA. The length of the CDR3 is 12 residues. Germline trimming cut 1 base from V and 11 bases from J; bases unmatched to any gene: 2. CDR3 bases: TGTGCCAGCAGCTTAGGGACAGGGGTGGCTTTCTTT. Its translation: CASSLGTGVAFF.

CDR3 in amino acids: CASSLFQTSGRGSSYNEQFF. The CDR3 DNA sequence: TGCGCCAGCAGTCTTTTCCAGACTAGCGGGAGAGGCAGCTCCTACAATGAGCAGTTCTTC. The V call is TRBV23-1, the J call TRBJ2-1; 12 nucleotides align to TRBD2. TRBV23-1 is treated as an ORF (open reading frame) with a function not yet certain. This CDR3 is built from 20 residues. The trim removed 4 bases at V and 0 bases at J, leaving 13 bases unmatched.

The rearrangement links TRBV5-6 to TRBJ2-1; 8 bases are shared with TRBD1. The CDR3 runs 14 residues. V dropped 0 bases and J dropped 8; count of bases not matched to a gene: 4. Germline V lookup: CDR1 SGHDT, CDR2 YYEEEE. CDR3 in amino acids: CASSLADRGYEQFF. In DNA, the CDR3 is TGTGCCAGCAGCTTGGCCGACAGGGGATATGAGCAGTTCTTC.

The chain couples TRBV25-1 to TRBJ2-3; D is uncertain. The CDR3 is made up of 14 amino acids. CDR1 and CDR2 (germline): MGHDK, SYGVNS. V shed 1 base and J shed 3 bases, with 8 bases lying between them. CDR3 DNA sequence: TGTGCCAGCAGTGAATTCTCACTTACAGATACGCAGTATTTT. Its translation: CASSEFSLTDTQYF.

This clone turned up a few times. CDR3: CASSLGLAGGAGELFF. In DNA form, the CDR3 reads TGTGCCAGCAGCCTTGGACTAGCGGGAGGGGCCGGGGAGCTGTTTTTT. The chain links TRBV28 to TRBJ2-2, with TRBD2 identical over 15 bases. The CDR3 is made up of 16 amino acids. CDR1 and CDR2 (germline): MDHEN, SYDVKM. J was trimmed by 6 bases and V by 6 bases; bases with no gene match: 5.

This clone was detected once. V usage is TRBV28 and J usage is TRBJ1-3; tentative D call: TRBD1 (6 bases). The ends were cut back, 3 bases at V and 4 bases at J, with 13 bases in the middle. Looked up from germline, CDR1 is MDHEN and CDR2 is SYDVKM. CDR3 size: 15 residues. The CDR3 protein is CASSFSRGMGNTIYF. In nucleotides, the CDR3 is TGTGCCAGCAGTTTCAGCAGGGGAATGGGAAACACCATATATTTT.